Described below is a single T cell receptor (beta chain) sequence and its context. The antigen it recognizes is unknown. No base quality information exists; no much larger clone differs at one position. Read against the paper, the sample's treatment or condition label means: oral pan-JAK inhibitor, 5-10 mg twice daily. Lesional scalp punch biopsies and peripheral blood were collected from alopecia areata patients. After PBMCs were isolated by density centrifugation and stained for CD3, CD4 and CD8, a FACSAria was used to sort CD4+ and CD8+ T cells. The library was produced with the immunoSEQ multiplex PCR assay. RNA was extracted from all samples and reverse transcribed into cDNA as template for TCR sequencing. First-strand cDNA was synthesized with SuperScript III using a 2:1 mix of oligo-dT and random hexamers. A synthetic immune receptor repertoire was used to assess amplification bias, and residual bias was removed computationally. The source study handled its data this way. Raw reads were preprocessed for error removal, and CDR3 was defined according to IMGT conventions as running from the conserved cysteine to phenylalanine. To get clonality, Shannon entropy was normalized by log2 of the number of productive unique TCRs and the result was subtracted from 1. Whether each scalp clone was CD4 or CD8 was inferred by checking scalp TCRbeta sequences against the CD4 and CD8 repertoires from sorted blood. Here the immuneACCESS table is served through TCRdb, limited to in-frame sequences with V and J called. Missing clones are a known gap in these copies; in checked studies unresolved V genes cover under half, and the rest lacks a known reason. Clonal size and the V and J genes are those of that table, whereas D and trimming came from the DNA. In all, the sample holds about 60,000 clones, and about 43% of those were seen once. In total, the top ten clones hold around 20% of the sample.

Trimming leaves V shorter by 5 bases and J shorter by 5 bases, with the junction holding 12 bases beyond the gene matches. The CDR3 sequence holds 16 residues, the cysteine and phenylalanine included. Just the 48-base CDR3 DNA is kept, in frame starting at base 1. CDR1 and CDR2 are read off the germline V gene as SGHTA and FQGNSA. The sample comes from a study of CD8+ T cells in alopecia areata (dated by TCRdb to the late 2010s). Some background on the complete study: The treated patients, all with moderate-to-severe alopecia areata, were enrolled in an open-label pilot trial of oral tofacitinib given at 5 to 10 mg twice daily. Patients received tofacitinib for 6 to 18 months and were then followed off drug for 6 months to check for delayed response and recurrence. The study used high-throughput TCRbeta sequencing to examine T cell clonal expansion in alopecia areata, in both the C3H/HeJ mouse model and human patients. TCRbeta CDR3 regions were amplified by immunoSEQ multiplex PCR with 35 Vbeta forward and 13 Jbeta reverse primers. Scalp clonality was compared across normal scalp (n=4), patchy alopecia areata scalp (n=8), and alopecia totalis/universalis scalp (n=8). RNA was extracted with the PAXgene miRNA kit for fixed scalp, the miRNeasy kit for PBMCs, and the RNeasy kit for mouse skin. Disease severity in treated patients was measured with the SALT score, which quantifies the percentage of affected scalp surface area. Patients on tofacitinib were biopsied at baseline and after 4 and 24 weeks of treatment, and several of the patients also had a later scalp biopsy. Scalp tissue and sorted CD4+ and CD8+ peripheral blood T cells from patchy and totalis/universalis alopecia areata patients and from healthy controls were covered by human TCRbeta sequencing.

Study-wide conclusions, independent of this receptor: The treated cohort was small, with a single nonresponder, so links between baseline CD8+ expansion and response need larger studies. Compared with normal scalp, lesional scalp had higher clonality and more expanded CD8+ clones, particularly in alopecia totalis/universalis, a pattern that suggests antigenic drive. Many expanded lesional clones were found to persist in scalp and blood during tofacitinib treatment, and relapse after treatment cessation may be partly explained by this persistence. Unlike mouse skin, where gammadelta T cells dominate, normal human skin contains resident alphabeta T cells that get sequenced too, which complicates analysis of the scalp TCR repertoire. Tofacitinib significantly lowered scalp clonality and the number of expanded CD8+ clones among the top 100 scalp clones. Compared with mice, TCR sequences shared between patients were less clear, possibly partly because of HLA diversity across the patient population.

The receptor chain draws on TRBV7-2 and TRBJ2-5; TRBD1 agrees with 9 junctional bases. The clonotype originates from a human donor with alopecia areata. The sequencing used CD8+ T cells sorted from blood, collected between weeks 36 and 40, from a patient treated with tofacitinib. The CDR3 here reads CASSPSYRGRGETQYF. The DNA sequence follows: TGTGCCAGCAGCCCATCCTACAGGGGGCGAGGGGAGACCCAGTACTTC.